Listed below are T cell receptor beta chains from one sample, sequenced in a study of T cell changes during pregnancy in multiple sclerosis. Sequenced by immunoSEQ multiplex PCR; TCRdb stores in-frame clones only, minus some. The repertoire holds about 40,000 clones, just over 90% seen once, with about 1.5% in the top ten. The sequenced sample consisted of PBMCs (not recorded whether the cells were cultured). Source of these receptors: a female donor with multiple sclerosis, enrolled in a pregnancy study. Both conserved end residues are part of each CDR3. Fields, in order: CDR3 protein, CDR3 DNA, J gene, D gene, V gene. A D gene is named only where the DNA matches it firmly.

CASSLAGGNQPQHF TGTGCCAGCAGCTTGGCAGGGGGCAATCAGCCCCAGCATTTT TRBJ1-5 . TRBV5-4
CASSPGGDGFYGYTF TGTGCCAGTTCCCCCGGGGGCGACGGCTTCTATGGCTACACCTTC TRBJ1-2 . TRBV19
CASSPGVAVYNEQFF TGTGCCAGCTCACCAGGGGTAGCGGTATACAATGAGCAGTTCTTC TRBJ2-1 . TRBV18
CASSTGAKNTGELFF TGTGCCAGTAGTACCGGGGCTAAGAACACCGGGGAGCTGTTTTTT TRBJ2-2 . TRBV19
CASRGQAPFGEQFF TGTGCCAGCAGGGGACAGGCCCCTTTCGGTGAGCAGTTCTTC TRBJ2-1 TRBD1 TRBV5-6
CASNPGLYLTGELFF TGTGCCAGTAATCCGGGACTCTATTTGACCGGGGAGCTGTTTTTT TRBJ2-2 . TRBV19
CASRDMNTEAFF TGTGCCAGCAGGGACATGAACACTGAAGCTTTCTTT TRBJ1-1 . TRBV7-9
CASSPGRLATSKNIQYF TGTGCCAGCAGTCCAGGACGTCTGGCCACCTCAAAAAACATTCAGTACTTC TRBJ2-4 . TRBV27
CASSLDGDRNQPQHF TGTGCCAGCAGCTTAGATGGGGACCGTAATCAGCCCCAGCATTTT TRBJ1-5 . TRBV11-2
CASSPQTGELFF TGCGCCAGCAGCCCACAAACCGGGGAGCTGTTTTTT TRBJ2-2 . TRBV5-1
CASSPRDRDTYNEQFF TGTGCCAGCAGCCCCCGGGACAGGGACACCTACAATGAGCAGTTCTTC TRBJ2-1 TRBD1 TRBV9
CASGPGRGHNEKLFF TGTGCCAGCGGTCCCGGAAGGGGTCATAATGAAAAACTGTTTTTT TRBJ1-4 . TRBV6-5
CASSPPLGSSYEQYF TGCGCCAGCAGCCCACCGTTAGGGTCCTCCTACGAGCAGTACTTC TRBJ2-7 . TRBV4-1
CAISGGGPAVTQYF TGTGCCATCAGTGGTGGAGGGCCCGCGGTTACGCAGTATTTT TRBJ2-3 . TRBV10-3
CASRAPDRGGETQYF TGTGCCAGCAGAGCGCCGGACAGGGGCGGGGAGACCCAGTACTTC TRBJ2-5 TRBD1 TRBV2
CASSKAKNTSGRGGGTDTQYF TGTGCCAGCAGCAAAGCAAAAAACACTAGCGGGAGAGGCGGGGGCACAGATACGCAGTATTTT TRBJ2-3 . TRBV21-1
CASSLAETGELFF TGTGCCAGCAGCCTAGCGGAGACCGGGGAGCTGTTTTTT TRBJ2-2 TRBD2 TRBV5-6
CASSLGATGGYTF TGTGCCAGCAGCTTAGGGGCAACGGGTGGCTACACCTTC TRBJ1-2 . TRBV7-2
CATSRDRGLTVVAFF TGTGCCACCAGCAGAGATCGGGGACTTACTGTTGTAGCTTTCTTT TRBJ1-1 . TRBV15
CASSYSRDIYGYTF TGTGCCAGCAGTTACTCTCGGGATATCTATGGCTACACCTTC TRBJ1-2 . TRBV6-5
CASSLIERSEGEETQYF TGTGCCAGCAGCTTGATAGAGAGGTCCGAGGGGGAAGAGACCCAGTACTTC TRBJ2-5 . TRBV5-6
CASTTPGLARSEQYF TGTGCCAGCACCACCCCGGGACTAGCCCGTAGTGAGCAGTACTTC TRBJ2-7 TRBD2 TRBV28
CASSGRQGVYTEAFF TGTGCCAGCAGCGGAAGACAGGGAGTATACACTGAAGCTTTCTTT TRBJ1-1 TRBD1 TRBV5-4
CASSTPGGGQPQHF TGTGCCAGCAGTACCCCGGGGGGCGGCCAGCCCCAGCATTTT TRBJ1-5 . TRBV6-5